The clone carrying this T cell receptor (beta chain) has at least ten counts. The data stem from a study of T cells in Graves' hyperthyroidism and ophthalmopathy. Patients having uncontrolled infection, another autoimmune disease, pregnancy or lactation were not included. This CDR3 is 14 amino acids long. The ends lost 9 bases at V and 4 bases at J; junction bases unmatched: 10. CDR1 and CDR2 (germline): SGHNT, YENEEA. Using RNA transcripts as the source, TCR beta CDR3 regions were amplified. In the first-round RT-PCR of the TCR CDR3, the HTBI primer set was used. TCRdb ran MiXCR on the multiplex PCR reads and lists one entry per CDR3 protein. The sample carries roughly 360,000 distinct CDR3 sequences, 13% recorded once.

V gene TRBV11-3 combines with J gene TRBJ2-5, with TRBD2 matching 8 bases. The sequenced material came from blood. This TCR was recovered from a man younger than 45 with Graves' hyperthyroidism that later progressed to Graves' ophthalmopathy. The CDR3: CASRRRGAAETQYF. In DNA, the CDR3 is TGTGCCAGTAGGAGGCGGGGGGCCGCAGAGACCCAGTACTTC.